This T cell receptor (beta chain) was obtained from a study of blood T cells in healthy people across ages. Study-wide points: While age rose, TCR beta diversity per million T cells dropped in a roughly linear way. The diversity estimates, figures obtained from one million T cells, were considered underestimates.

CDR1 is SEHNR and CDR2 is FQNEAQ in the germline V gene (reference sequence). The CDR3 is 14 residues long. Alongside a J-beta primer mix, a sample-barcoded 5' primer served in a second PCR lasting about 7 to 11 cycles. Each cDNA molecule carried a tag from a template-switch adaptor that contained 12 random nucleotides. Per sample, CDR3-containing paired-end reads numbered at least 2.5 million. TCRdb processed the 5' RACE reads anew with MiXCR; each CDR3 protein has one entry. Among under 1,000,000 distinct CDR3 sequences listed, about 34% were seen once. As regards this clonotype: Its antigen is unknown.

Sequenced material: blood. The chain carries TRBV7-9 and TRBJ2-1, with a possible D match to TRBD2 (6 bases). The J call could be wrong; TRBJ2-7 is a better fit for the DNA end. The receptor's source is a man aged 18 to 29 in good health. The CDR3 reads CASSLAGTNYEQYF. The CDR3 nucleotides are TGTGCCAGCAGCCTCGCGGGAACTAACTACGAGCAGTACTTC.